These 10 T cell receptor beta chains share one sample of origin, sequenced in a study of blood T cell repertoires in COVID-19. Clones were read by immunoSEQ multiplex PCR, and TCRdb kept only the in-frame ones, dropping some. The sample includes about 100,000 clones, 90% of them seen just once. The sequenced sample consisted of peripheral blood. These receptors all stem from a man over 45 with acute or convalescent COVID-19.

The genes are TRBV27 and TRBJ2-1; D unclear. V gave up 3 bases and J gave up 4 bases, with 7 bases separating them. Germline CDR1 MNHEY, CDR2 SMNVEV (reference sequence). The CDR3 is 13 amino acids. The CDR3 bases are TGTGCCAGCAGTTTCACCGGGTACAATGAGCAGTTCTTC. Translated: CASSFTGYNEQFF.

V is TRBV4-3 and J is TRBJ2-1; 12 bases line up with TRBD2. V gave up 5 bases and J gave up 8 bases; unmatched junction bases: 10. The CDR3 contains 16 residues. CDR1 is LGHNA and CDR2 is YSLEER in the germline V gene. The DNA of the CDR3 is TGCGCCAGCAGCGCAAGGCAGACTAGCGGGAGCTATGAGCAGTTCTTC. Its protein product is CASSARQTSGSYEQFF.

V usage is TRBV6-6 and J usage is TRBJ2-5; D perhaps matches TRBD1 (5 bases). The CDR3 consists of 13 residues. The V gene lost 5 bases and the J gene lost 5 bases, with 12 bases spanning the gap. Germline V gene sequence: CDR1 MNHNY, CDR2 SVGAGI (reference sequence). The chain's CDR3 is CASSRGLTETQYF. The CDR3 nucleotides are TGTGCCAGCAGTAGGGGCCTCACGGAGACCCAGTACTTC.

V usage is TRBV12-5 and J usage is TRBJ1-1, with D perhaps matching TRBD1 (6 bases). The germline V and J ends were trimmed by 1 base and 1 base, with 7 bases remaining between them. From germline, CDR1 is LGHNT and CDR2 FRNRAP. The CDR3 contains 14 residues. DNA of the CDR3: TGTGCTAGTGGTTTGGGCAGGGGGAACACTGAAGCTTTCTTT. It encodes CASGLGRGNTEAFF.

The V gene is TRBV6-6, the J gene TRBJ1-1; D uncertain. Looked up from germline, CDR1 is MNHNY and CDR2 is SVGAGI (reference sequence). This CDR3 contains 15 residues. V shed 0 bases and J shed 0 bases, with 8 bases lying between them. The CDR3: CASSYSGGMNTEAFF. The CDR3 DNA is TGTGCCAGCAGTTACTCTGGAGGGATGAACACTGAAGCTTTCTTT.

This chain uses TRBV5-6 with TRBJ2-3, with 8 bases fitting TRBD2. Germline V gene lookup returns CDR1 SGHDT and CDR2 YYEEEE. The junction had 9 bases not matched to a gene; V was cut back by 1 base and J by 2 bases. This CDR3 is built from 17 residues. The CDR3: CASSLRQLAVNTDTQYF. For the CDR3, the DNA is TGTGCCAGCAGCTTGAGACAACTAGCGGTTAACACAGATACGCAGTATTTT.

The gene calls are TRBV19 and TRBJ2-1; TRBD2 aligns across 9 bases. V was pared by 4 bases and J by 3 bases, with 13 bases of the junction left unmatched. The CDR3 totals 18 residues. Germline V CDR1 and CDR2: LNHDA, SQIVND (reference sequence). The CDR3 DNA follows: TGTGCCAGTAGTACGTCCCTAAGGCGGGAGGGCCTCTACAATGAGCAGTTCTTC. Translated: CASSTSLRREGLYNEQFF. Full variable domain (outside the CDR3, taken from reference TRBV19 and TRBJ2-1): DGGITQSPKYLFRKEGQNVTLSCEQNLNHDAMYWYRQDPGQGLRLIYYSQIVNDFQKGDIAEGYSVSREKKESFPLTVTSAQKNPTAFYLCASSTSLRREGLYNEQFFGPGTRLTVL.

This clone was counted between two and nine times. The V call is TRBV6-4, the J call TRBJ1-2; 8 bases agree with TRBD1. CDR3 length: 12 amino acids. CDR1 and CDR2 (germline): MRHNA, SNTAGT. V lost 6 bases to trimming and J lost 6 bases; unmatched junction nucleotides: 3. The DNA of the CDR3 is TGTGCCAGCAGCGCCAGGGGGCATGGCTACACCTTC. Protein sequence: CASSARGHGYTF.

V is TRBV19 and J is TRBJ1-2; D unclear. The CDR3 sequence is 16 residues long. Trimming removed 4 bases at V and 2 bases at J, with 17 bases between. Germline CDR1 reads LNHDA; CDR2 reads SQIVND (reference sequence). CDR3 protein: CASSRDTGLPNYGYTF. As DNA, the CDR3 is TGTGCCAGTAGTAGAGACACGGGTCTGCCCAACTATGGCTACACCTTC. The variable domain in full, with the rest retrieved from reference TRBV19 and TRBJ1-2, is DGGITQSPKYLFRKEGQNVTLSCEQNLNHDAMYWYRQDPGQGLRLIYYSQIVNDFQKGDIAEGYSVSREKKESFPLTVTSAQKNPTAFYLCASSRDTGLPNYGYTFGSGTRLTVV.

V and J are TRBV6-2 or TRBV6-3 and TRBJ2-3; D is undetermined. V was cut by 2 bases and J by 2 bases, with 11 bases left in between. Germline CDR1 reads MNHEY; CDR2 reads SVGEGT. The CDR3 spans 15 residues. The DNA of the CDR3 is TGTGCCAGCAGTTACCGGTTGCTAGTCACAGATACGCAGTATTTT. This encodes CASSYRLLVTDTQYF.